Shown below are 7 T cell receptor beta chains from a single sample sequenced in a study of lymphopenia after photon versus proton radiotherapy. Libraries were prepared by immunoSEQ multiplex PCR; TCRdb keeps only in-frame clonotypes and omits some of them. The sample lists 26,000 or so clones, about 81% seen once, with roughly a third in the top ten. Sequencing used peripheral blood, obtained from a patient treated with photon-based radiotherapy. The source is a man over 45 with gastric cancer.

The chain recombines TRBV5-1 with TRBJ1-3; TRBD1 is a possible D gene (6 bases). Per germline, CDR1 SGHRS and CDR2 YFSETQ. Deletions cut 3 bases from V and 1 base from J, with 8 bases between. CDR3 length: 14 residues. The CDR3 bases are TGCGCCAGCAGCTGGGACACTTCTGGAAACACCATATATTTT. Encoded protein: CASSWDTSGNTIYF.

A few counts support this clone. The chain couples TRBV11-3 to TRBJ2-2; no clear D. V lost 0 bases to trimming and J lost 7 bases, with 9 bases between them. This CDR3 region has 14 residues. Germline V gene data show CDR1 as SGHNT and CDR2 as YENEEA. CDR3 sequence reads: CASSLEGYGGELFF. The CDR3 DNA reads as TGTGCCAGCAGCTTAGAAGGGTATGGCGGGGAGCTGTTTTTT. Supplemented by reference TRBV11-3 and TRBJ2-2, the full variable domain reads EAGVVQSPRYKIIEKKQPVAFWCNPISGHNTLYWYLQNLGQGPELLIRYENEEAVDDSQLPKDRFSAERLKGVDSTLKIQPAELGDSAVYLCASSLEGYGGELFFGEGSRLTVL.

The chain links TRBV5-6 to TRBJ2-5; D call uncertain. Germline values: CDR1 SGHDT, CDR2 YYEEEE. The CDR3 spans 14 residues. Trimming cost V 4 bases and J 2 bases, with 12 bases left between them. The CDR3 coding sequence is TGTGCCAGCAGCCAATTATCCGGACAAGAGACCCAGTACTTC. Amino acid sequence: CASSQLSGQETQYF.

The CDR3 coding sequence is TGTGCCAGCAGTTTAAGACAGGAAAATTCACCCCTCCACTTT. This gives the protein CASSLRQENSPLHF. The chain joins TRBV6-6 to TRBJ1-6, with D possibly TRBD1 on 6 matching bases. The CDR3 consists of 14 residues. Trimming stripped 4 bases from V and 7 bases from J, with 11 bases between. Germline CDR1 is MNHNY and CDR2 is SVGAGI (reference sequence).

This chain connects TRBV20-1 to TRBJ2-5; D is possibly TRBD2 (7 bases). V was trimmed by 4 bases and J by 14 bases, leaving 17 bases between them. The CDR3 is 11 amino acids. CDR1 and CDR2 from the germline V gene are DFQATT and SNEGSKA (reference sequence). CDR3 loop: CSAKGGPFSYF. In DNA, the CDR3 is TGCAGTGCTAAGGGGGGGCCGTTCTCATACTTC.

This clone has a handful of counts. The chain recombines TRBV6-1 with TRBJ1-4; no reliable D call. From germline, CDR1 is MNHNS and CDR2 SASEGT. Trimming took off 3 bases at V and 7 bases at J, with 9 bases between the two ends. This CDR3 contains 13 residues. The CDR3 region is CASSEVWSEKLFF. For the CDR3, the DNA is TGTGCCAGCAGTGAGGTTTGGAGTGAAAAACTGTTTTTT.

V gene TRBV30 combines with J gene TRBJ1-3, with D uncertain. Trimming removed 7 bases from V and 0 bases from J, with 16 bases in between. CDR3 size: 15 residues. Germline CDR1 reads GTSNPN; CDR2 reads SVGIG (reference sequence). The CDR3, as DNA: TGTGCCTCTACATACTACTCAAGCTCTGGAAACACCATATATTTT. Protein: CASTYYSSSGNTIYF.